This TCR beta chain comes out of a study of blood T cell repertoires in COVID-19. For the study at large: Samples taken during acute and convalescent COVID-19 were collected in the United States, Italy and Spain. PBMCs, B-cell-depleted T cells, or T cells were the source of the cDNA or gDNA that made up the material.

The CDR3 totals 15 residues. Germline V lookup: CDR1 SGHRS, CDR2 YFSETQ. V shed 4 bases and J shed 0 bases, with 8 bases lying between them. In the authors' workflow: How many nucleated cells were present was estimated from reference gene primer amplification. Profiling relied on immunoSEQ multiplex PCR, and the TCRdb table lists in-frame clones only, not all of them. V, J and clone size are those of that table, while D and trimming were read from the DNA. Of fewer than 450,000 clones in the sample, about nine tenths are singletons; the top ten hold roughly 6.3%. The sequenced sample consisted of peripheral blood. J is TRBJ2-6 and V is TRBV5-1; D unclear. This clonotype was obtained from a woman aged 45-65 years with COVID-19, enrolled during active disease. CDR3 protein: CASSPSNSGANVLTF. DNA of the CDR3: TGCGCCAGCAGCCCGAGCAACTCTGGGGCCAACGTCCTGACTTTC. The full variable domain, completed using reference TRBV5-1 and TRBJ2-6, is KAGVTQTPRYLIKTRGQQVTLSCSPISGHRSVSWYQQTPGQGLQFLFEYFSETQRNKGNFPGRFSGRQFSNSRSEMNVSTLELGDSALYLCASSPSNSGANVLTFGAGSRLTVL.